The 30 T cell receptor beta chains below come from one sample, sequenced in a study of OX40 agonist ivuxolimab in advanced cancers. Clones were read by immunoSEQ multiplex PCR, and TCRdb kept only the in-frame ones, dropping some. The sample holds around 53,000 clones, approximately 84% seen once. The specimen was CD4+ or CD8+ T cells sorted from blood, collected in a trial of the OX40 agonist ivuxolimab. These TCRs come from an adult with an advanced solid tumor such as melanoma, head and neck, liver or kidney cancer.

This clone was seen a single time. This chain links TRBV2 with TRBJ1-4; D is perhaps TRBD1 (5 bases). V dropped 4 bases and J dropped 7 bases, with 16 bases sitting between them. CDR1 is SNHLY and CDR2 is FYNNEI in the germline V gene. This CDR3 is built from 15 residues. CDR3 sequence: CASSGQGNIGEKLFF. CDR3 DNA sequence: TGTGCCAGCAGTGGCCAGGGTAATATTGGTGAAAAACTGTTTTTT. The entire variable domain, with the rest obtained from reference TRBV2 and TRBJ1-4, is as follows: EPEVTQTPSHQVTQMGQEVILRCVPISNHLYFYWYRQILGQKVEFLVSFYNNEISEKSEIFDDQFSVERPDGSNFTLKIRSTKLEDSAMYFCASSGQGNIGEKLFFGSGTQLSVL.

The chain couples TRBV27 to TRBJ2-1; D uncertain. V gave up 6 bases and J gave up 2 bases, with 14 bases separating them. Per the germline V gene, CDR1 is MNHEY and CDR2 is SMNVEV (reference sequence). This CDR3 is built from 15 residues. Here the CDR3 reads CASSSLLMTYNEQFF. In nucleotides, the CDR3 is TGTGCCAGCAGCTCCCTCCTCATGACCTACAATGAGCAGTTCTTC.

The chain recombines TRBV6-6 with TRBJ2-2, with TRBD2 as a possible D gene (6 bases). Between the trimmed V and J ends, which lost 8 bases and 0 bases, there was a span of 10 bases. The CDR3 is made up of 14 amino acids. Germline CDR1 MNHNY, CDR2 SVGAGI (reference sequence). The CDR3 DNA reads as TGTGCCAGCGTTAGCGGATCGAACACCGGGGAGCTGTTTTTT. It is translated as CASVSGSNTGELFF.

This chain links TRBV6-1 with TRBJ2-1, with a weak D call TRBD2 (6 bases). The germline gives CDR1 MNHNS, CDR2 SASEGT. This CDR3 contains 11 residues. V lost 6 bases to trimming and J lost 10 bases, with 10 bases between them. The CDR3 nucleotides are TGTGCCAGCAGCCAAACTAGCGAGCAGTTCTTC. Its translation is CASSQTSEQFF.

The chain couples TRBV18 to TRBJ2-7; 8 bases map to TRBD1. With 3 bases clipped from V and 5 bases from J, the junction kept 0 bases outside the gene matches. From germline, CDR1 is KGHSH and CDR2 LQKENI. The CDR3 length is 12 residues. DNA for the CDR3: TGTGCCAGCTCACCGGACAGGGACGAGCAGTACTTC. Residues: CASSPDRDEQYF.

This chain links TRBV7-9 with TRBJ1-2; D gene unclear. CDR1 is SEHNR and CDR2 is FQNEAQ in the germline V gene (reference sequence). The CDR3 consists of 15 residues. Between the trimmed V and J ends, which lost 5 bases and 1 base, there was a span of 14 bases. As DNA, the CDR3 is TGTGCCAGCAGCCCTTTTCGGGGAGATAACTATGGCTACACCTTC. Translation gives CASSPFRGDNYGYTF.

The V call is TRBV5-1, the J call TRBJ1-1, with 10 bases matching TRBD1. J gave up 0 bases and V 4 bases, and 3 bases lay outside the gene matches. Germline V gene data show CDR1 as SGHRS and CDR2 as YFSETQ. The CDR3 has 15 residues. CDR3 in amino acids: CASSPGQGLNTEAFF. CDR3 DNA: TGCGCCAGCAGCCCGGGACAGGGGTTGAACACTGAAGCTTTCTTT.

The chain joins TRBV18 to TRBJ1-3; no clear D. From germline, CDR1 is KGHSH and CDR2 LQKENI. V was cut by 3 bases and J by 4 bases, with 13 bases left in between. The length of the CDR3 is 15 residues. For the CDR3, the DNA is TGTGCCAGCTCACCCGGGGAGTTCAGGGGAAACACCATATATTTT. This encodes CASSPGEFRGNTIYF.

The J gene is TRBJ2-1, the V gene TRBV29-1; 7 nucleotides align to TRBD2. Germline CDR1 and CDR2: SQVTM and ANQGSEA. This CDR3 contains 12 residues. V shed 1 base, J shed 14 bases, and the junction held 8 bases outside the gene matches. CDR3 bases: TGCAGCGTTGAAGTACCTGCCCGGGGGGAGTTCTTC. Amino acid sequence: CSVEVPARGEFF.

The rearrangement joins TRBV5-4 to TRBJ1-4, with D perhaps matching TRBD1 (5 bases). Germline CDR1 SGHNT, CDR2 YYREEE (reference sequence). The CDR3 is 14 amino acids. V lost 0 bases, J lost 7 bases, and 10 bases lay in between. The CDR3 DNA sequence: TGTGCCAGCAGCTTGGCCAGGGTTGGTGAAAAACTGTTTTTT. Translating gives CASSLARVGEKLFF.

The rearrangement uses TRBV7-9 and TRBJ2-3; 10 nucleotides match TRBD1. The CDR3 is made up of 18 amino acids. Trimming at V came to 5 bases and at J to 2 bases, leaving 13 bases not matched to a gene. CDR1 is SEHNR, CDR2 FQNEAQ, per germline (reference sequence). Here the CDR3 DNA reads TGTGCCAGCAGCCCCCTCCTTGGGGACAGGGGTAACACAGATACGCAGTATTTT. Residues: CASSPLLGDRGNTDTQYF.

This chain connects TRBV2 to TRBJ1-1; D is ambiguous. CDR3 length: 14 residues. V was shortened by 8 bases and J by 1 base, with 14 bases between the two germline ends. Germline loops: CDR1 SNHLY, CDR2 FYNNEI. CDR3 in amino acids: CASRSAAGNTEAFF. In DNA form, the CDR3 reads TGTGCCAGCCGGTCGGCGGCGGGGAACACTGAAGCTTTCTTT.

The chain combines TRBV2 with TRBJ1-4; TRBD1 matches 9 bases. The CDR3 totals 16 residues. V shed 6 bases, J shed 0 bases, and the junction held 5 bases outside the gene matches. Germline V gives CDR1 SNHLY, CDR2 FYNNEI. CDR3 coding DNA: TGTGCCAGCAGCCTCCGGACAGGGGCAACTAATGAAAAACTGTTTTTT. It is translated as CASSLRTGATNEKLFF.

The CDR3 loop reads CASSPTRDRGYEQYF. The CDR3 nucleotides are TGTGCCAGCAGCCCAACCCGGGACAGGGGTTACGAGCAGTACTTC. The V call is TRBV5-5, the J call TRBJ2-7; TRBD1 aligns across 10 bases. Germline V CDR1 and CDR2: SGHKS, YYEKEE (reference sequence). CDR3 length: 15 residues. J lost 4 bases, V lost 4 bases, and 8 bases had no gene match.

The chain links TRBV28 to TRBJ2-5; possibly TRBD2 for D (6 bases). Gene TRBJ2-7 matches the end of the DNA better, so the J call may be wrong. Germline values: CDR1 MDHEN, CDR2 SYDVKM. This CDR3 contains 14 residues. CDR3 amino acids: CASSLGGRVYEQYF. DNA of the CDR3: TGTGCCAGCAGTTTAGGAGGGAGAGTTTACGAGCAGTACTTC.

CDR3 nucleotides: TGTGCCAGCAGCTTACCCGGGACCCAGGGACCCGGCTACACCTTC. Translated: CASSLPGTQGPGYTF. V is TRBV11-2 and J is TRBJ1-2, with a possible D match to TRBD1 (5 bases). The CDR3 sequence is 15 residues long. Per germline, CDR1 SGHAT and CDR2 FQNNGV. The V gene lost 2 bases and the J gene lost 8 bases, with 18 bases spanning the gap.

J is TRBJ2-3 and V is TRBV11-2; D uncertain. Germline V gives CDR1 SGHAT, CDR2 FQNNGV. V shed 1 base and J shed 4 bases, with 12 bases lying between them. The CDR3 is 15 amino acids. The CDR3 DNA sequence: TGTGCCAGCAGCTTAGGACCCGGGTCTCCAGATACGCAGTATTTT. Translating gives CASSLGPGSPDTQYF.

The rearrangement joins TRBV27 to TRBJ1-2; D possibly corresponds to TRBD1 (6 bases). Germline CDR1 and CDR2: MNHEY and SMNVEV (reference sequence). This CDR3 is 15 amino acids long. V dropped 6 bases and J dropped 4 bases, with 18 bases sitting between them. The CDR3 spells CASSPRGAQAYGYTF. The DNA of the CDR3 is TGTGCCAGCAGCCCCCGGGGGGCGCAGGCCTATGGCTACACCTTC.

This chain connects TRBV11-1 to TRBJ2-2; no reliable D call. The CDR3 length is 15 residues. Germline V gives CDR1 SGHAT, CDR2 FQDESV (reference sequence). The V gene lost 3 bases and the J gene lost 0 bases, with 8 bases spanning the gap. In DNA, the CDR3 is TGTGCCAGCAGCTTGGAGACATCGAACACCGGGGAGCTGTTTTTT. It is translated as CASSLETSNTGELFF. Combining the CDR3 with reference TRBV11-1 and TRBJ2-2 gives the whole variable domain EAEVAQSPRYKITEKSQAVAFWCDPISGHATLYWYRQILGQGPELLVQFQDESVVDDSQLPKDRFSAERLKGVDSTLKIQPAELGDSAMYLCASSLETSNTGELFFGEGSRLTVL.

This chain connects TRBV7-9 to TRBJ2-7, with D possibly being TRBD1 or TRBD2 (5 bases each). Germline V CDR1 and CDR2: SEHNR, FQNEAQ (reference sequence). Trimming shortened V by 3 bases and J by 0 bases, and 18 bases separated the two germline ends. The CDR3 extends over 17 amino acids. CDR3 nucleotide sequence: TGTGCCAGCAGCTTCCCAAAGGGACGGGGCGACTCCTACGAGCAGTACTTC. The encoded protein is CASSFPKGRGDSYEQYF.

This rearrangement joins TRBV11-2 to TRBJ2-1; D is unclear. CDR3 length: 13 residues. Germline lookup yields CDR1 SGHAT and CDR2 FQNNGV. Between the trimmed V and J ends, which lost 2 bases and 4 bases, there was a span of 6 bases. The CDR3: CASSLSRYNEQFF. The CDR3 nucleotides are TGTGCCAGCAGCTTATCGCGGTACAATGAGCAGTTCTTC.

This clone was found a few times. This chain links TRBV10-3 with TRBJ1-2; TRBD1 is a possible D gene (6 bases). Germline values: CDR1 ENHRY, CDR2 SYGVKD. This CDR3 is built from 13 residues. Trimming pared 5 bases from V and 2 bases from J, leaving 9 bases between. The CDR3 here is CAISPDRNYGYTF. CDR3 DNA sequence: TGTGCCATCAGTCCGGACAGAAACTATGGCTACACCTTC.

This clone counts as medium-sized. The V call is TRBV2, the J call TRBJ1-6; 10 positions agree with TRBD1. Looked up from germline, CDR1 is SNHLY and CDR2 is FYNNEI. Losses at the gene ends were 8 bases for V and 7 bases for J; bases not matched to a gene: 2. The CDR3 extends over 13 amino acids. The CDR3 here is CASVGQGNSPLHF. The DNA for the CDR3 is TGTGCCAGCGTGGGACAGGGGAATTCACCCCTCCACTTT.

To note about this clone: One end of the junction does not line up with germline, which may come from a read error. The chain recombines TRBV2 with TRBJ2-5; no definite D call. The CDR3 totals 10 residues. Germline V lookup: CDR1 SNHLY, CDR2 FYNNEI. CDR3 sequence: CAGSEVTQYF. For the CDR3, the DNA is TGTGCCGGCAGTGAAGTCACCCAGTACTTC.

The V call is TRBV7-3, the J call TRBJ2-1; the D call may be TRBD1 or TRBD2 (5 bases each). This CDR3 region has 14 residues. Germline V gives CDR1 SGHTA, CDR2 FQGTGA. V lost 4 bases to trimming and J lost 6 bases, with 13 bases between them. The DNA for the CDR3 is TGTGCCAGCAGCTCCCGTTCCGGGACCAATGAGCAGTTCTTC. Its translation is CASSSRSGTNEQFF.

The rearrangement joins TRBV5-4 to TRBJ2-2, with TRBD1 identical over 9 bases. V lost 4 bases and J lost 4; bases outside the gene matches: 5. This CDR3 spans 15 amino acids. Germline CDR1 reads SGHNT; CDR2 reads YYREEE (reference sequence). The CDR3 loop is CASSPGTGSTGELFF. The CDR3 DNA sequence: TGTGCCAGCAGCCCCGGGACAGGGTCCACCGGGGAGCTGTTTTTT.

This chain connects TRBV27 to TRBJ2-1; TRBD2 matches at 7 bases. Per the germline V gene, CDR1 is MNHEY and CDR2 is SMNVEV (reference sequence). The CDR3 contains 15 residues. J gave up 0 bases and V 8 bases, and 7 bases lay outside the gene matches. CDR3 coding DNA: TGTGCCAGCCGAAACGGCGGGAGCTCCTACAATGAGCAGTTCTTC. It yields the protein CASRNGGSSYNEQFF.

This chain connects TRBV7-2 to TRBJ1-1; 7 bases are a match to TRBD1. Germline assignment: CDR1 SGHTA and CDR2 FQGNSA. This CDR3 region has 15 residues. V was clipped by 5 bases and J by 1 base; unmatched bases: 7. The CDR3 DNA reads TGTGCCAGCAGCAACCAACAGGGGCGGAACACTGAAGCTTTCTTT. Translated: CASSNQQGRNTEAFF. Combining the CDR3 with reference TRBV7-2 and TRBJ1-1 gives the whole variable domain GAGVSQSPSNKVTEKGKDVELRCDPISGHTALYWYRQSLGQGLEFLIYFQGNSAPDKSGLPSDRFSAERTGGSVSTLTIQRTQQEDSAVYLCASSNQQGRNTEAFFGQGTRLTVV.

In nucleotides, the CDR3 is TGTGCCAGCAGTGGGCTGGGAGGGCCTGGGGAGACCCAGTACTTC. Translated, it gives CASSGLGGPGETQYF. The chain couples TRBV2 to TRBJ2-5; 7 bases align to TRBD2. Per germline, CDR1 SNHLY and CDR2 FYNNEI. The CDR3 sequence is 15 residues long. The J segment lost 5 bases and the V segment lost 4 bases, leaving 10 bases of the junction unmatched.

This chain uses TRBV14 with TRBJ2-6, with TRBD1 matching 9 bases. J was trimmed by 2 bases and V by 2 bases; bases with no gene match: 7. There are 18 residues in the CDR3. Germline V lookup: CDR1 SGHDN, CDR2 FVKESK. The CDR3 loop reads CASSQTGGFVTGANVLTF. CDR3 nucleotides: TGTGCCAGCAGCCAAACAGGGGGCTTTGTCACTGGGGCCAACGTCCTGACTTTC.